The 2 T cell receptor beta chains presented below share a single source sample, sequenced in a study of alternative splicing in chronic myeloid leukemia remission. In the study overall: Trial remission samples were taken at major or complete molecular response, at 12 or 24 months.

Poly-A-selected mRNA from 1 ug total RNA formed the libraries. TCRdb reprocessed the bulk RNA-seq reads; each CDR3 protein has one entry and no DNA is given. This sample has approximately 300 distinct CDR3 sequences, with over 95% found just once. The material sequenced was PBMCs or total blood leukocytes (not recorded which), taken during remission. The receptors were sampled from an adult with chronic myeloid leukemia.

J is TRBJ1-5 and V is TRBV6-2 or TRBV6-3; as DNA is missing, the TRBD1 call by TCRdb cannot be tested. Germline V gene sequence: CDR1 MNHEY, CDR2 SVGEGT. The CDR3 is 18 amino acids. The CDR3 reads CASSKKPGQGRGNQPQHF.

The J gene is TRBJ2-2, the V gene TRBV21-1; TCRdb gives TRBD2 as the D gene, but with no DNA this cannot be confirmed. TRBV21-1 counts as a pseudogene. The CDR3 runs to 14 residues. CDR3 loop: CASSSTGNTGELFF.